These 24 T cell receptor beta chains were all obtained from the same sample, sequenced in a study of CD8 T cells in ankylosing spondylitis. TCRdb reanalysed the 5' RACE reads using MiXCR and keeps one entry per CDR3 protein. The table has about 340,000 distinct CDR3 sequences, about 15% seen once. The sample consisted of blood, either unsorted or a sorted T cell fraction (not recorded which). The receptors originated from a male donor with ankylosing spondylitis or in good health (not recorded which).

The rearrangement uses TRBV12-3 or TRBV12-4 and TRBJ1-5; D unresolved. V was shortened by 5 bases and J by 5 bases, with 10 bases between the two germline ends. The CDR3 covers 13 residues. The DNA for the CDR3 is TGTGCCAGCAGTCTCACTGAGGATCAGCCCCAGCATTTT. Translation: CASSLTEDQPQHF.

This clonotype has just a few counts. The J gene is TRBJ2-7, the V gene TRBV12-3 or TRBV12-4; 7 bases agree with TRBD1. Trimming at V came to 5 bases and at J to 2 bases, leaving 9 bases not matched to a gene. CDR3 length: 15 residues. The CDR3 is CASSRGQGVAYEQYF. Here the CDR3 DNA reads TGTGCCAGCAGTCGGGGCCAGGGGGTAGCCTACGAGCAGTACTTC.

The chain has TRBV6-5 and TRBJ2-3, with 9 bases fitting TRBD1. Trimming at V came to 0 bases and at J to 6 bases, leaving 7 bases not matched to a gene. The germline V gene has CDR1 MNHEY and CDR2 SVGAGI. The CDR3 totals 16 residues. For the CDR3, the DNA is TGTGCCAGCAGTTACTCGCGGGACAGGGAGCCGGATACGCAGTATTTT. Translated: CASSYSRDREPDTQYF.

This clonotype was observed a few times. This chain joins TRBV20-1 and TRBJ1-5; a weak D match, TRBD1 (6 bases). The V and J ends lost 3 bases and 2 bases respectively, with 14 bases between them. CDR1 and CDR2 (germline): DFQATT, SNEGSKA (reference sequence). The CDR3 is 15 amino acids. DNA for the CDR3: TGCAGTGCTAGGGAAGGGGGTATGGGCAATCAGCCCCAGCATTTT. This sequence encodes CSAREGGMGNQPQHF.

In nucleotides, the CDR3 is TGCAGTGCTCGGACAGGGGGCGGGCCCGGGGAGCTGTTTTTT. Amino acid sequence: CSARTGGGPGELFF. The genes are TRBV20-1 and TRBJ2-2; 11 nucleotides agree with TRBD1. Germline assignment: CDR1 DFQATT and CDR2 SNEGSKA (reference sequence). CDR3 size: 14 residues. V was clipped by 5 bases and J by 6 bases; unmatched bases: 5.

The sample holds a few counts of this clonotype. The V gene is TRBV15, the J gene TRBJ2-3; D ambiguous. CDR3 length: 15 residues. Germline V lookup: CDR1 LNHNV, CDR2 YYDKDF (reference sequence). V shed 5 bases and J shed 0 bases, with 12 bases lying between them. The DNA for the CDR3 is TGTGCCACCAGCCAAGGGCCCGTTAGCACAGATACGCAGTATTTT. This translates into CATSQGPVSTDTQYF.

This chain uses TRBV6-1 with TRBJ2-7; 9 nucleotides agree with TRBD2. Per germline, CDR1 MNHNS and CDR2 SASEGT. The CDR3 runs to 15 residues. With V trimmed by 6 bases and J by 3 bases, 9 bases remained unmatched. CDR3 region: CASSPRRGGVYEQYF. The CDR3 nucleotides are TGTGCCAGCAGCCCCAGGCGGGGGGGGGTCTACGAGCAGTACTTC.

The rearrangement links TRBV4-1 to TRBJ2-1, with 8 bases fitting TRBD2. V dropped 1 base and J dropped 15; count of bases not matched to a gene: 14. Germline values: CDR1 MGHRA, CDR2 YSYEKL. The CDR3 has 15 residues. The DNA of the CDR3 is TGCGCCAGCAGCCAAGGACGACTAAGCGGGAGTTATATGTTCTTC. Its protein is CASSQGRLSGSYMFF.

This clonotype has more than one count but fewer than ten. The gene calls are TRBV12-3 or TRBV12-4 and TRBJ2-7; either TRBD1 or TRBD2 may fit D (5 bases each). Trimming took 3 bases from V and 2 from J, leaving 11 bases between them. The CDR3 is 14 amino acids. CDR3 nucleotides: TGTGCCAGCAGTTTCGAGCTGGGACCCTACGAGCAGTACTTC. This gives the protein CASSFELGPYEQYF.

The chain combines TRBV6-1 with TRBJ2-7, with 8 positions matching TRBD2. The CDR3 totals 14 residues. The V gene end was trimmed by 7 bases and the J gene end by 0 bases; junction bases not matched to a gene: 5. CDR1 MNHNS and CDR2 SASEGT come from the germline V gene. This CDR3 is CASTRGGSSYEQYF. The CDR3 bases are TGTGCCAGCACTCGCGGGGGGTCCTCCTACGAGCAGTACTTC.

J is TRBJ1-1 and V is TRBV29-1; no reliable D call. This CDR3 contains 13 residues. V was cut by 2 bases and J by 1 base, with 8 bases left in between. Germline V gene lookup returns CDR1 SQVTM and CDR2 ANQGSEA. CDR3 sequence reads: CSVERKGNTEAFF. The CDR3 bases are TGCAGCGTTGAAAGAAAGGGGAACACTGAAGCTTTCTTT.

In this sample, this clonotype turned up a few times. This chain links TRBV6-2 or TRBV6-3 with TRBJ2-5; possibly TRBD2 for D (6 bases). Germline CDR1 reads MNHEY; CDR2 reads SVGEGT. The germline V and J ends were trimmed by 2 bases and 4 bases, with 23 bases remaining between them. CDR3 length: 18 residues. The chain's CDR3 is CASSYARQGHRTTETQYF. In DNA form, the CDR3 reads TGTGCCAGCAGTTACGCCCGCCAGGGCCACAGGACTACAGAGACCCAGTACTTC.

This clonotype was seen more than once but under ten times. The chain is built from TRBV5-1 and TRBJ1-1, with D hard to call. Germline V CDR1 and CDR2: SGHRS, YFSETQ. V shed 4 bases and J shed 5 bases, with 15 bases lying between them. This CDR3 region has 14 residues. CDR3 nucleotides: TGCGCCAGCAGCCCTCGGTCCTTGGGGACTGAAGCTTTCTTT. Translating gives CASSPRSLGTEAFF.

This chain uses TRBV6-1 with TRBJ2-1, with 9 positions matching TRBD2. V gave up 7 bases and J gave up 9 bases; unmatched junction bases: 10. This CDR3 comprises 14 residues. In germline, CDR1 is MNHNS, CDR2 SASEGT. The CDR3 DNA sequence: TGTGCCAGCAAGCGGGGGGACCTCCAGGGTGAGCAGTTCTTC. Translation gives CASKRGDLQGEQFF.

A few counts support this clonotype. DNA for the CDR3: TGTGCCAGCGGACTTCAGAACCTCTACGAGCAGTACTTC. Protein sequence: CASGLQNLYEQYF. This sequence joins TRBV6-1 and TRBJ2-7, with D maybe TRBD2 (5 bases). The CDR3 loop spans 13 amino acids. Trimming removed 8 bases from V and 3 bases from J, with 14 bases in between. Germline CDR1 is MNHNS and CDR2 is SASEGT.

This clonotype has only a few counts. This sequence joins TRBV29-1 and TRBJ2-3, with D possibly being TRBD2 (6 bases). CDR3 size: 15 residues. The V gene lost 7 bases and the J gene lost 3 bases, with 20 bases spanning the gap. Germline CDR1 SQVTM, CDR2 ANQGSEA. CDR3 residues: CSGTGGEVATDTQYF. CDR3 DNA sequence: TGCAGCGGAACAGGAGGGGAAGTCGCTACAGATACGCAGTATTTT.

This clonotype appeared a few times. The DNA for the CDR3 is TGTGCCAGCAGTCTCCCCGGGACAGGGCCCGGGGAGCTGTTTTTT. Translation gives CASSLPGTGPGELFF. The chain recombines TRBV6-1 with TRBJ2-2; 9 positions match TRBD1. Looked up from germline, CDR1 is MNHNS and CDR2 is SASEGT. CDR3 size: 15 residues. V lost 5 bases, J lost 6 bases, and 7 bases stayed unmatched.

This clonotype was observed a handful of times. V and J are TRBV14 and TRBJ1-2, with TRBD1 as a possible D gene (6 bases). The CDR3 consists of 16 residues. Deletions cut 0 bases from V and 8 bases from J, with 19 bases between. CDR1 is SGHDN and CDR2 is FVKESK in the germline V gene. The CDR3 loop is CASSQDWGAQVLGYTF. Written as DNA, the CDR3 is TGTGCCAGCAGCCAAGATTGGGGGGCGCAAGTCCTCGGCTACACCTTC.

This clonotype has more than one count but fewer than ten. This chain connects TRBV25-1 to TRBJ1-4; no definite D call. Germline V gene lookup returns CDR1 MGHDK and CDR2 SYGVNS. This CDR3 is 14 amino acids long. V was shortened by 8 bases and J by 5 bases, with 15 bases between the two germline ends. This CDR3 reads CASRSDGVNEKLFF. CDR3 nucleotide sequence: TGTGCCAGCCGTTCCGATGGGGTGAATGAAAAACTGTTTTTT.

This rearrangement joins TRBV14 to TRBJ2-1; 7 bases align to TRBD2. The CDR3 runs to 15 residues. CDR1 and CDR2 (germline): SGHDN, FVKESK. With V trimmed by 1 base and J by 2 bases, 2 bases remained unmatched. The CDR3, as DNA: TGTGCCAGCAGCCAAGTGGGAGGGCCCTACAATGAGCAGTTCTTC. Protein product: CASSQVGGPYNEQFF.

The CDR3 loop reads CASSQAPGTTDTQYF. The CDR3 bases are TGTGCCAGCAGCCAAGCCCCCGGGACCACAGATACGCAGTATTTT. The rearrangement joins TRBV3-1 to TRBJ2-3; D possibly matches TRBD1 or TRBD2 (5 bases each). The V gene lost 1 base and the J gene lost 2 bases, with 10 bases spanning the gap. From germline, CDR1 is LGHDT and CDR2 YNNKEL (reference sequence). This CDR3 has 15 amino acids.

This clonotype was found a few times. V gene TRBV15 combines with J gene TRBJ1-6; 9 nucleotides agree with TRBD1. This CDR3 has 17 residues. The germline CDR1 and CDR2 sequences are LNHNV and YYDKDF (reference sequence). V trimming: 5 bases; J trimming: 10 bases; junction bases outside the gene matches: 15. CDR3 in amino acids: CATSGIHRDRDASPLHF. CDR3 DNA sequence: TGTGCCACCAGCGGAATACACCGGGACAGGGATGCATCACCCCTCCACTTT. Based on the CDR3 plus reference TRBV15 and TRBJ1-6, the full variable domain is DAMVIQNPRYQVTQFGKPVTLSCSQTLNHNVMYWYQQKSSQAPKLLFHYYDKDFNNEADTPDNFQSRRPNTSFCFLDIRSPGLGDTAMYLCATSGIHRDRDASPLHFGNGTRLTVT.

This clonotype was picked up a small number of times. J is TRBJ2-3 and V is TRBV12-3 or TRBV12-4; unclear D gene. Trimming removed 3 bases at V and 1 base at J, with 8 bases between. The CDR3 runs 14 residues. The CDR3 here is CASSFESRTDTQYF. DNA of the CDR3: TGTGCCAGCAGTTTTGAGAGCCGCACAGATACGCAGTATTTT.

This clonotype turned up a few times. The rearrangement joins TRBV3-1 to TRBJ1-4; weak D call: TRBD1 (6 bases). The germline V gene encodes CDR1 LGHDT and CDR2 YNNKEL (reference sequence). The CDR3 has 14 amino acids. V dropped 4 bases and J dropped 6 bases, with 12 bases sitting between them. Here the CDR3 reads CASSRGAGDEKLFF. The DNA of the CDR3 is TGTGCCAGCAGCCGGGGGGCAGGAGATGAAAAACTGTTTTTT.